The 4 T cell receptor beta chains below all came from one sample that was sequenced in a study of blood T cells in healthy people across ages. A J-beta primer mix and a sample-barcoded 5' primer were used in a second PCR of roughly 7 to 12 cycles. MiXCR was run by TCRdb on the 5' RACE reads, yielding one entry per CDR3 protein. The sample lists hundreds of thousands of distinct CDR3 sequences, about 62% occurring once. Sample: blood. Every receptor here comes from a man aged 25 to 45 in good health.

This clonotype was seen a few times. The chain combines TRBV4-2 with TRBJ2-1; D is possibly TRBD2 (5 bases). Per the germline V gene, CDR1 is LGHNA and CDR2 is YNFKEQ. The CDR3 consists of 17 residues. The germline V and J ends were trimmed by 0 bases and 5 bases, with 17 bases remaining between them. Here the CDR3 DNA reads TGTGCCAGCAGCCAAGATAGAGATAGCGCGGGTAACAATGAGCAGTTCTTC. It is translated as CASSQDRDSAGNNEQFF.

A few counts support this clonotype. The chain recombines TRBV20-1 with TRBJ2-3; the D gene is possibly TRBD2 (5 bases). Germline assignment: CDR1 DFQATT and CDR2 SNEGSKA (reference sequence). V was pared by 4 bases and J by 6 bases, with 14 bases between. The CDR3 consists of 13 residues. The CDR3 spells CSATHELVDTQYF. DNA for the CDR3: TGCAGTGCTACACACGAACTAGTGGATACGCAGTATTTT.

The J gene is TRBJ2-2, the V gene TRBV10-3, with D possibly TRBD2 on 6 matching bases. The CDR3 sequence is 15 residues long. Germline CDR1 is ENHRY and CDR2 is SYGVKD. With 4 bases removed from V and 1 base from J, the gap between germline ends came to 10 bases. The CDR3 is CAISVGGVNTGELFF. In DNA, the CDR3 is TGTGCCATCAGTGTCGGGGGAGTGAACACCGGGGAGCTGTTTTTT.

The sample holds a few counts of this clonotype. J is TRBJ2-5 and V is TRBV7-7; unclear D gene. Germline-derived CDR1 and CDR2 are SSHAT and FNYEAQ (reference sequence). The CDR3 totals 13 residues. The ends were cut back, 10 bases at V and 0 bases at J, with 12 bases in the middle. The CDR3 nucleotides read TGTGCCACACAAGACTTGAACCAAGAGACCCAGTACTTC. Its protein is CATQDLNQETQYF.